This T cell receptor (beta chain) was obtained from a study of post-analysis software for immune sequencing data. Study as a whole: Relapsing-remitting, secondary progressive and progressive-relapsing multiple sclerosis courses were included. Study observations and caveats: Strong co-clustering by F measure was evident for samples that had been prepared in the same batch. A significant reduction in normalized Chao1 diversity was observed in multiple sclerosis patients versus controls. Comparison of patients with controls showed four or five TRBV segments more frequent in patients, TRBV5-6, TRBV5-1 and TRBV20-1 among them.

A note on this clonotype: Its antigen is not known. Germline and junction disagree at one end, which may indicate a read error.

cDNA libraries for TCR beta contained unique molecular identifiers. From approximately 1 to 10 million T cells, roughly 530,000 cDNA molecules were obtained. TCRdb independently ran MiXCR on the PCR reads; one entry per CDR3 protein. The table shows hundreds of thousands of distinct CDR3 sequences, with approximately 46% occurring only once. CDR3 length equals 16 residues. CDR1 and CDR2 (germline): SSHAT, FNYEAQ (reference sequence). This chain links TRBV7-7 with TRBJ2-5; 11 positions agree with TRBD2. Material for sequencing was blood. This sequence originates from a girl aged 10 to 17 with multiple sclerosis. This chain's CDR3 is CASSPRTSGSAATQYF. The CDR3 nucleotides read TGTGCTAGCAGCCCCCGCACTAGCGGGAGCGCCGCGACCCAGTACTTC.